This T cell receptor (beta chain) comes out of a study of T-cell memory formation after mild COVID-19. Points from the study as a whole: CD4+ contracting clones were found mainly in CM and EM, and CD8+ ones in EMRA.

Trimming shortened V by 0 bases and J by 6 bases, and 12 bases separated the two germline ends. There are 13 residues in the CDR3. Germline lookup yields CDR1 DFQATT and CDR2 SNEGSKA (reference sequence). As for this clonotype: Its cognate antigen is unknown.

One entry per CDR3 protein results from TCRdb running MiXCR on the 5' RACE reads. The table records 400,000 or so distinct CDR3 sequences, approximately 21% of them present only once. The gene calls are TRBV20-1 and TRBJ2-7; D is ambiguous. Sequencing was performed on PBMCs or a T cell subset sorted from them (not recorded which). The TCR originated in an adult woman who had mild COVID-19 (a few samples of this study predate the infection). Cell type and time point are not known. The CDR3 nucleotides read TGCAGTGCTAGAGACGCCCGGCACCGCGAGCAGTACTTC. Translation: CSARDARHREQYF.